This T cell receptor beta chain derives from a study of blood T cell repertoires in COVID-19. Study as a whole: The United States, Italy and Spain provided the acute and convalescent COVID-19 samples.

Authors' methods: Amplification with reference gene primers provided the estimates of nucleated cell counts. Sequencing used immunoSEQ multiplex PCR; TCRdb keeps in-frame clones, though not all of them. V, J and clone size derive from that table, while D and trimming were established from the DNA sequence. The table has approximately 100,000 clones, approximately 80% seen once; the top ten hold 12%. Losses at the gene ends were 6 bases for V and 0 bases for J; bases not matched to a gene: 11. From germline, CDR1 is SQVTM and CDR2 ANQGSEA. CDR3 length equals 17 residues. This chain joins TRBV29-1 and TRBJ1-4, with 9 bases matching TRBD1. Sequencing was carried out using peripheral blood. The receptor was isolated from a human donor in a cohort sampled during active COVID-19. CDR3 bases: TGCAGCGTCACGACCGGGACAGGGACAACAACTAATGAAAAACTGTTTTTT. Its protein is CSVTTGTGTTTNEKLFF.